This is a list of T cell receptor beta chains from one sample in a study of OX40 agonist ivuxolimab in advanced cancers. Produced via immunoSEQ multiplex PCR; TCRdb's table is partial and in-frame only. The table lists approximately 84,000 clones, 70% to 90% of them singletons, with less than 2% in the top ten. Material: CD4+ or CD8+ T cells sorted from blood, obtained in a trial of the OX40 agonist ivuxolimab. The origin of the receptors is an adult with an advanced solid tumor such as melanoma, head and neck, liver or kidney cancer. CDR3s include the opening cysteine and the closing phenylalanine or tryptophan. Each record gives: V gene, CDR3 protein.

>TRBV6-1
CASSPWRAMYETQYF
>TRBV2
CASRWDNQETQYF
>TRBV2
CASSDRADGYTF
>TRBV19
CASFDLRTDTQYF
>TRBV9
CASSVDARDTQYF
>TRBV5-1
CASSAYRGLSTGANVLTF
>TRBV27
CASHYRDGPGSDGYTF
>TRBV4-1
CASSQGLDHSYNEQFF
>TRBV6-5
CASSSSYYTDTQYF
>TRBV7-2
CASSFDSNTGELFF
>TRBV19
CASSLGGVGTATYGYTF
>TRBV28
CASSLSQRTEAFF
>TRBV18
CASSPTSGAAYNEQFF
>TRBV7-8
CASSPLAGGQRYYEQYF
>TRBV5-1
CASSSVGADSYNEQFF
>TRBV12-5
CASGAGTGNEQFF
>TRBV11-2
CASSLGRNEQFF
>TRBV10-3
CAIRKGREATNYGYTF
>TRBV2
CASSLGTPNEKLFF
>TRBV7-9
CASSLGGTLGNTIYF
>TRBV15
CATSLRDYTDGYTF
>TRBV7-6
CASSSGTSYEQYF
>TRBV6-1
CASTRRLGNTEAFF
>TRBV6-5
CASSYSGLLGNTIYF
>TRBV2
CASREMVQETQYF
>TRBV19
CASSIRDGGTEAFF
>TRBV7-9
CASSRQGAASEGYTF
>TRBV2
CASSEGREHTQYF
>TRBV15
CATSRPGRAIDTQYF
>TRBV5-1
CASSPGTGSSYNSPLHF
>TRBV6-1
CASSELNQPQHF
>TRBV6-6
CASTMTGRGEKLFF
>TRBV4-3
CASSQDRSGNEQYF
>TRBV2
CASRSLAGTDTQYF
>TRBV30
CAWSDGGQGIEKLFF
>TRBV28
CASSTTRREANSPLHF
>TRBV18
CASSPEGLTNSPLHF
>TRBV28
CASSFGASGGRYSDTQYF
>TRBV15
CATSRDEQKNIQYF
>TRBV10-1
CASSESLAGITDTQYF
>TRBV2
CASSVSNQPQHF
>TRBV18
CASSPDRGSTEAFF
>TRBV11-2
CASSQGGLAGGRSVVEQFF
>TRBV30
CASKRGPTSEKLFF